The next 13 T cell receptor beta chains were all read from a single sample in a study of response to subunit inactivated influenza vaccine. Using its own MiXCR run on the RT-PCR reads, TCRdb lists one record per CDR3 protein. The table shows hundreds of thousands of distinct CDR3 sequences, with about 11% occurring only once. This material consisted of PBMCs from blood, taken on the day of vaccination. The source of these receptors is a man aged 50-60 years who received an inactivated influenza vaccine.

This clonotype has a handful of counts. This sequence joins TRBV5-6 and TRBJ2-5; D is unresolved. V was shortened by 2 bases and J by 3 bases, with 11 bases between the two germline ends. The CDR3 sequence is 14 residues long. Per the germline V gene, CDR1 is SGHDT and CDR2 is YYEEEE. CDR3 sequence reads: CASSFWTEEETQYF. CDR3 DNA sequence: TGTGCCAGCAGCTTCTGGACGGAAGAAGAGACCCAGTACTTC.

Worth noting for this clonotype: Possible read error: a much larger clone is one base away. The chain couples TRBV4-3 to TRBJ2-5; the match to TRBD2 covers 8 bases. Germline-derived CDR1 and CDR2 are LGHNA and YSLEER. The junction had 6 bases not matched to a gene; V was cut back by 2 bases and J by 7 bases. The CDR3 totals 14 residues. The CDR3: CASSQLAGGGTQYF. DNA for the CDR3: TGCGCCAGCAGCCAATTGGCGGGGGGTGGGACCCAGTACTTC.

The chain joins TRBV5-1 to TRBJ1-6; tentatively, D is TRBD1 (5 bases). V lost 2 bases to trimming and J lost 8 bases, with 8 bases between them. Germline V gene sequence: CDR1 SGHRS, CDR2 YFSETQ. The CDR3 sequence is 13 residues long. CDR3 bases: TGCGCCAGCAGCTTAGTGACAGATTCACCCCTCCACTTT. It specifies CASSLVTDSPLHF.

This clonotype was detected a few times. The V and J genes are TRBV10-3 and TRBJ2-1, with 12 bases matching TRBD2. Germline V gene sequence: CDR1 ENHRY, CDR2 SYGVKD. Trimming at V came to 2 bases and at J to 7 bases, leaving 6 bases not matched to a gene. CDR3 length: 16 residues. CDR3: CAISEQLAGGVNEQFF. The CDR3 DNA reads as TGTGCCATCAGTGAGCAACTAGCGGGGGGCGTGAATGAGCAGTTCTTC.

This clonotype was found many times. The chain joins TRBV7-2 to TRBJ2-5; D unclear. Per germline, CDR1 SGHTA and CDR2 FQGNSA. This CDR3 contains 14 residues. V lost 0 bases to trimming and J lost 4 bases, with 9 bases between them. CDR3 coding DNA: TGTGCCAGCAGCTTAGCGGAGCAGCGAGAGACCCAGTACTTC. This codes for CASSLAEQRETQYF.

The chain has TRBV4-2 and TRBJ2-3; tentative D call: TRBD1 (6 bases). Germline CDR1 and CDR2: LGHNA and YNFKEQ. V was shortened by 1 base and J by 4 bases, with 15 bases between the two germline ends. This CDR3 has 16 amino acids. CDR3: CASSQVGHKPADTQYF. DNA for the CDR3: TGTGCCAGCAGCCAAGTGGGACATAAACCAGCAGATACGCAGTATTTT.

The V gene is TRBV2, the J gene TRBJ2-5; D uncertain. Germline CDR1 and CDR2: SNHLY and FYNNEI. V was trimmed by 2 bases and J by 0 bases, leaving 7 bases between them. The CDR3 is 14 residues long. The CDR3 sequence is CASSELTNQETQYF. The DNA for the CDR3 is TGTGCCAGCAGTGAATTAACGAACCAAGAGACCCAGTACTTC.

The gene calls are TRBV4-2 and TRBJ2-1; TRBD2 aligns across 9 bases. Looked up from germline, CDR1 is LGHNA and CDR2 is YNFKEQ. The CDR3 spans 16 residues. Trimming cost V 0 bases and J 9 bases; bases outside gene matches: 9. CDR3 in DNA: TGTGCCAGCAGCCAAGAAGTAGCGGGAGTTTCGGGTGAGCAGTTCTTC. It specifies CASSQEVAGVSGEQFF.

The rearrangement uses TRBV7-2 and TRBJ2-7; a weak D match, TRBD1 (5 bases). V was trimmed by 5 bases and J by 2 bases, leaving 19 bases between them. Per germline, CDR1 SGHTA and CDR2 FQGNSA. The CDR3 covers 16 residues. The CDR3 protein is CASSPRGRPPTYEQYF. The CDR3 coding sequence is TGTGCCAGCAGCCCTAGGGGCAGGCCCCCGACCTACGAGCAGTACTTC.

A note on this clonotype: The germline gene is not matched at one end of the junction; a read error may be the cause. V gene TRBV28 combines with J gene TRBJ1-5, with 8 bases aligning to TRBD1. CDR1 and CDR2 (germline): MDHEN, SYDVKM. This CDR3 is 15 amino acids long. The CDR3 bases are TGTGCCAGCAGTCCCTGGACAGGGCCTCCTCAGCCCCAGCTTTTT. It translates to CASSPWTGPPQPQLF.

There are many counts of this clonotype. The rearrangement links TRBV9 to TRBJ2-2; 9 bases map to TRBD2. The length of the CDR3 is 17 residues. Germline-derived CDR1 and CDR2 are SGDLS and YYNGEE. Unmatched junction bases numbered 8, after V lost 0 bases and J lost 5 bases. The chain's CDR3 is CASSVGMWTSETGELFF. As DNA, the CDR3 is TGTGCCAGCAGCGTAGGAATGTGGACTAGCGAGACCGGGGAGCTGTTTTTT.

This sequence joins TRBV5-1 and TRBJ2-7; no firm D call. The V end was cut by 2 bases, the J end by 7 bases, with 22 bases between. The germline V gene encodes CDR1 SGHRS and CDR2 YFSETQ. CDR3 length equals 16 residues. The CDR3 reads CASSLNWAATLGEQYF. The DNA of the CDR3 is TGCGCCAGCAGCTTAAACTGGGCGGCCACCCTGGGGGAGCAGTACTTC.

This clonotype was seen repeatedly, ten times or more. The chain recombines TRBV30 with TRBJ2-1; weak D call: TRBD2 (7 bases). The CDR3 has 14 amino acids. Germline loops: CDR1 GTSNPN, CDR2 SVGIG (reference sequence). Between the trimmed V and J ends, which lost 4 bases and 2 bases, there was a span of 12 bases. The CDR3: CAWNWGGPYNEQFF. CDR3 bases: TGTGCCTGGAATTGGGGGGGCCCCTACAATGAGCAGTTCTTC.